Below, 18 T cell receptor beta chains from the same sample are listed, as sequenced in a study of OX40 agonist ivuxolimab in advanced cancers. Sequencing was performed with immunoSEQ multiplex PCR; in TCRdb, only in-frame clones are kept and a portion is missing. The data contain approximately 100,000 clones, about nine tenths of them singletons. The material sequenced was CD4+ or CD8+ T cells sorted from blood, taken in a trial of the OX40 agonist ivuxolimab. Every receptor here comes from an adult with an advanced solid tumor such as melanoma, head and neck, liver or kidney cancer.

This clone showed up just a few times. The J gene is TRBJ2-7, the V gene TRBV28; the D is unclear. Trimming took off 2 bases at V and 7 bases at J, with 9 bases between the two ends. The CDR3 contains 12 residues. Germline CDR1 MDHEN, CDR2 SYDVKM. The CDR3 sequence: CASSLPGFEQYF. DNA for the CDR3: TGTGCCAGCAGTTTACCAGGTTTTGAGCAGTACTTC. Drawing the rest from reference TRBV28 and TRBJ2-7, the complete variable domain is DVKVTQSSRYLVKRTGEKVFLECVQDMDHENMFWYRQDPGLGLRLIYFSYDVKMKEKGDIPEGYSVSREKKERFSLILESASTNQTSMYLCASSLPGFEQYFGPGTRLTVT.

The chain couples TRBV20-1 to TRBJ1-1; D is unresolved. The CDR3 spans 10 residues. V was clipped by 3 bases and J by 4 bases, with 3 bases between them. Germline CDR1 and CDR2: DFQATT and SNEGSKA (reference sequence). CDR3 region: CSASRTEAFF. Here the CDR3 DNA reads TGCAGTGCTAGCCGCACTGAAGCTTTCTTT.

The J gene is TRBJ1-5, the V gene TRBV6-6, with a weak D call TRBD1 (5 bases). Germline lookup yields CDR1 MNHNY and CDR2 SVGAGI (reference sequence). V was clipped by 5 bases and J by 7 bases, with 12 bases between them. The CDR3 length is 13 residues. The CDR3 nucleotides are TGTGCCAGCAGTGCTATAGGGACCCAGCCCCAGCATTTT. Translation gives CASSAIGTQPQHF.

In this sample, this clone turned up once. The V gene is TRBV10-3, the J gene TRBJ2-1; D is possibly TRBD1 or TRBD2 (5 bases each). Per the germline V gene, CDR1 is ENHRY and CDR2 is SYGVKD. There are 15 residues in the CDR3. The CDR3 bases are TGTGGCACCGCGAAATGGGGACGAAATAACAATGAGCAGTTCTTC. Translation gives CGTAKWGRNNNEQFF.

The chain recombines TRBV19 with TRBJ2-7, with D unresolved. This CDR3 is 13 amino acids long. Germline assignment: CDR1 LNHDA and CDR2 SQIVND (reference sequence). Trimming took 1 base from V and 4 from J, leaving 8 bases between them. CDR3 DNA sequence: TGTGCCAGTAGTATAGGACGAGAATACGAGCAGTACTTC. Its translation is CASSIGREYEQYF. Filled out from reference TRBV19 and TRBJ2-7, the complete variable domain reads DGGITQSPKYLFRKEGQNVTLSCEQNLNHDAMYWYRQDPGQGLRLIYYSQIVNDFQKGDIAEGYSVSREKKESFPLTVTSAQKNPTAFYLCASSIGREYEQYFGPGTRLTVT.

The CDR3 loop reads CASAEWDPPGYTF. The CDR3 bases are TGTGCCAGCGCGGAGTGGGACCCGCCTGGCTACACCTTC. V gene TRBV28 combines with J gene TRBJ1-2, with D perhaps TRBD1 (5 bases). The CDR3 is made up of 13 amino acids. In germline, CDR1 is MDHEN, CDR2 SYDVKM. V was shortened by 8 bases and J by 7 bases, with 17 bases between the two germline ends.

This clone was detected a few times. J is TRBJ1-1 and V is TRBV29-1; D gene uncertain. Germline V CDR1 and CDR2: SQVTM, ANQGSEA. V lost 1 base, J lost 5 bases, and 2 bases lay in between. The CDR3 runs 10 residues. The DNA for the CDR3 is TGCAGCGTTGAAGTGACTGAAGCTTTCTTT. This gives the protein CSVEVTEAFF.

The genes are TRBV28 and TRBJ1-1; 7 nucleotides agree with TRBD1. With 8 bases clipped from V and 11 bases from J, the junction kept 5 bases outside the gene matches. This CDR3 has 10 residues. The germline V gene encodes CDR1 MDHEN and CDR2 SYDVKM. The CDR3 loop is CASRQGVAFF. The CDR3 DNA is TGTGCCAGCCGCCAGGGGGTGGCTTTCTTT. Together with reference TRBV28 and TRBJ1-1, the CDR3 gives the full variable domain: DVKVTQSSRYLVKRTGEKVFLECVQDMDHENMFWYRQDPGLGLRLIYFSYDVKMKEKGDIPEGYSVSREKKERFSLILESASTNQTSMYLCASRQGVAFFGQGTRLTVV.

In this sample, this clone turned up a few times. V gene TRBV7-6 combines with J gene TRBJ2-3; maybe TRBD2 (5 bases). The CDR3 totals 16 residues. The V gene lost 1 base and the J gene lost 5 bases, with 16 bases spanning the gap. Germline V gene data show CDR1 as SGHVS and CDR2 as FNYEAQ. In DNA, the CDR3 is TGTGCCAGCAGCTTAGGTGGAGGACGGACTCTAGATACGCAGTATTTT. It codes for CASSLGGGRTLDTQYF.

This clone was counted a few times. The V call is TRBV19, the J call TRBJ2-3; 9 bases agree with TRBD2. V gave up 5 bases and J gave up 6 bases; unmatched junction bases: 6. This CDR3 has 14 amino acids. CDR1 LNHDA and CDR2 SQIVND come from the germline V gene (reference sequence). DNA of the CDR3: TGTGCCAGTAGTGTTAGCGGGGGCTACGATACGCAGTATTTT. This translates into CASSVSGGYDTQYF.

The CDR3, as DNA: TGCGCCAGCAGCACTACGGGACAGCAAAATGAAAAACTGTTTTTT. It specifies CASSTTGQQNEKLFF. J is TRBJ1-4 and V is TRBV5-1; 7 nucleotides line up with TRBD1. J gave up 5 bases and V 4 bases, and 8 bases lay outside the gene matches. From germline, CDR1 is SGHRS and CDR2 YFSETQ. This CDR3 contains 15 residues. Full variable domain (outside the CDR3, taken from reference TRBV5-1 and TRBJ1-4): KAGVTQTPRYLIKTRGQQVTLSCSPISGHRSVSWYQQTPGQGLQFLFEYFSETQRNKGNFPGRFSGRQFSNSRSEMNVSTLELGDSALYLCASSTTGQQNEKLFFGSGTQLSVL.

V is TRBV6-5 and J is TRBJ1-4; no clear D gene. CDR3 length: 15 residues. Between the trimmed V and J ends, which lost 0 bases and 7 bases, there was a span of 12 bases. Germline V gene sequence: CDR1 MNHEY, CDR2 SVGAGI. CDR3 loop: CASSYSSGPSEKLFF. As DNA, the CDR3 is TGTGCCAGCAGTTACTCTTCGGGCCCGTCTGAAAAACTGTTTTTT.

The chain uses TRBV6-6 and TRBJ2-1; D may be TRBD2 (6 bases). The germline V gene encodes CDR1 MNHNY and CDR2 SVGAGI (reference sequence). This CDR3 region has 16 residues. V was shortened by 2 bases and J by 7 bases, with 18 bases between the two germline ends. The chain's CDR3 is CASSYPTEGPVNEQFF. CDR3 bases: TGTGCCAGCAGTTACCCGACGGAGGGACCGGTGAATGAGCAGTTCTTC.

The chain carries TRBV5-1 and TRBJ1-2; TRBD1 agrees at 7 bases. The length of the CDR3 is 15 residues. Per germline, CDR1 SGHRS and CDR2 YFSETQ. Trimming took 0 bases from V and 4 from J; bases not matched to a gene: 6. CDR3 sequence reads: CASSLVQGTSYGYTF. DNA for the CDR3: TGCGCCAGCAGCTTGGTACAGGGGACGAGCTATGGCTACACCTTC.

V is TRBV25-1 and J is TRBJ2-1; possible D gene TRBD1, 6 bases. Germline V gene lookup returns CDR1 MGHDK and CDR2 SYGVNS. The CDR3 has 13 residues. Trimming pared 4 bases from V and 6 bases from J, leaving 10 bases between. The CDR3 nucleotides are TGTGCCAGCAGTGTCTTACAGGGCAATGAGCAGTTCTTC. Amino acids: CASSVLQGNEQFF.

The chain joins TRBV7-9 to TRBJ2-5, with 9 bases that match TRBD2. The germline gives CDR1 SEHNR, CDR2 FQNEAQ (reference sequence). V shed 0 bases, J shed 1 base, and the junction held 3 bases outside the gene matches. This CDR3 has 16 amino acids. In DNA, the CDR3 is TGTGCCAGCAGCTTAGCCCCTAGCGGGGCCCAAGAGACCCAGTACTTC. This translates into CASSLAPSGAQETQYF.

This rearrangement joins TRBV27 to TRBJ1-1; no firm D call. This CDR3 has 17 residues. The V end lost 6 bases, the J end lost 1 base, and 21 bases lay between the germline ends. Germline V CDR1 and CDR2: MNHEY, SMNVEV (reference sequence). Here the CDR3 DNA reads TGTGCCAGCAGAGGACCCCCCGGGTCGTCCACGAACACTGAAGCTTTCTTT. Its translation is CASRGPPGSSTNTEAFF.

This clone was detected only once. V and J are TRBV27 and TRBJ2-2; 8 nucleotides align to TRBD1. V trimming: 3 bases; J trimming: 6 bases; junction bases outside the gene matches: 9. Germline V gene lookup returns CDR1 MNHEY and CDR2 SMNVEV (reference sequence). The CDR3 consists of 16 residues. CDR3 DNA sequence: TGTGCCAGCAGTTTTTACGGACAGGGTGGGGCCGGGGAGCTGTTTTTT. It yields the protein CASSFYGQGGAGELFF.